This TCR beta chain was captured in a study of OX40 agonist ivuxolimab in advanced cancers. Study-wide context: While on treatment, patients had intravenous ivuxolimab at 0.01 to 10 mg/kg every 2 weeks. Points from the study as a whole: The study did not work out the antigen specificity of the expanded peripheral T cells. Expanded clones were, on average, more numerous among CD8+ T cells than CD4+.

This CDR3 comprises 16 residues. Autoimmune disease history or systemic immunosuppression meant exclusion. Measured with immunoSEQ multiplex PCR; TCRdb has only the in-frame clones, and not every one. The data hold roughly 80,000 clones, with approximately 86% observed a single time. This clone counts as medium-sized (0.01 to 0.1%). The antigen is not known. The sequencing here drew on CD4+ or CD8+ T cells sorted from blood, taken in a trial of the OX40 agonist ivuxolimab. This clonotype was sampled from an adult with an advanced solid tumor such as melanoma, head and neck, liver or kidney cancer. The chain has TRBV21-1 and TRBJ1-4. TRBV21-1 is deemed a pseudogene. The DNA for the CDR3 is TGTGCCAGCACCCTCACCGGAGGGGGGGCCGATGAAAAACTGTTTTTT. It encodes CASTLTGGGADEKLFF.